The clone carrying this T cell receptor beta chain was counted at least ten times. Its antigen is not identified. Patients aged 18 to 65 with hyperthyroidism were newly diagnosed, with duration under 2 months. The sample comes from a study of T cells in Graves' hyperthyroidism and ophthalmopathy. Whole-study results and caveats: Blood held most thyroid clonotypes expanded above 0.001 frequency.

Amplified TCR beta CDR3 regions came from RNA transcripts. The TCR CDR3 was amplified in a first-round RT-PCR using the HTBI primer set. TCRdb independently ran MiXCR on the multiplex PCR reads; one entry per CDR3 protein. Seen here are approximately 320,000 distinct CDR3 sequences, approximately 15% observed once, and the top ten hold around 34%. The CDR3 totals 14 residues. The V and J ends lost 3 bases and 8 bases respectively, with 16 bases between them. This clonotype originated in a young man with Graves' hyperthyroidism. The rearrangement links TRBV12-3 or TRBV12-4 to TRBJ1-2; possible D gene TRBD1, 5 bases. Sample: blood. CDR3 protein: CASSLVSGQSGYTF. The DNA of the CDR3 is TGTGCCAGCAGTTTGGTATCAGGGCAGAGCGGCTACACCTTC.